This T cell receptor beta chain was profiled in a study of OX40 agonist ivuxolimab in advanced cancers. Looking at the study overall: Patients receiving dose escalation had hepatocellular carcinoma, melanoma, renal cell or head and neck cancer.

Data came from immunoSEQ multiplex PCR; TCRdb stores just in-frame clones and leaves some out. The data contain around 56,000 clones, under 85% of them singletons. The germline V and J ends were trimmed by 7 bases and 10 bases, with 25 bases remaining between them. From germline, CDR1 is SQVTM and CDR2 ANQGSEA. There are 14 residues in the CDR3. The chain joins TRBV29-1 to TRBJ1-1; TRBD1 might be the D (5 bases). The material sequenced was CD4+ or CD8+ T cells sorted from blood, taken in a trial of the OX40 agonist ivuxolimab. This sequence was found in an adult with an advanced solid tumor such as melanoma, head and neck, liver or kidney cancer. The CDR3 DNA reads as TGCAGCGCCAATTCCGGGACCGATGGAGGTAGAGCTTTCTTT. Encoded protein: CSANSGTDGGRAFF.